The 25 T cell receptor beta chains reported below all come from one sample, sequenced in a study of cytomegalovirus exposure and HLA in healthy donors. Use of 60 Vbeta and 13 Jbeta primers characterized the PCR. The protocol was immunoSEQ multiplex PCR, while the TCRdb copy is restricted to in-frame clones and leaves out a portion. This sample carries some 170,000 clones, almost 80% of them seen once, and the ten largest clones take about 6.4%. The sequencing input was PBMCs. The source is a man aged 35 to 55 in good health and CMV-seropositive.

V usage is TRBV6-6 and J usage is TRBJ2-3; D is perhaps TRBD2 (6 bases). The V end lost 9 bases, the J end lost 6 bases, and 25 bases lay between the germline ends. This CDR3 spans 16 amino acids. The V gene's germline CDR1 is MNHNY and CDR2 SVGAGI (reference sequence). The DNA of the CDR3 is TGTGCCAGTTCGTCAGCTTACGGCCCGGGGGTGGATACGCAGTATTTT. This sequence encodes CASSSAYGPGVDTQYF.

The V and J genes are TRBV19 and TRBJ1-5, with 8 bases lining up with TRBD1. The J segment lost 7 bases and the V segment lost 8 bases, leaving 10 bases of the junction unmatched. The length of the CDR3 is 14 residues. The germline CDR1 and CDR2 sequences are LNHDA and SQIVND (reference sequence). The CDR3 sequence: CASSTGEGRQPQHF. CDR3 sequence (DNA): TGTGCCAGTTCGACAGGGGAAGGGAGACAGCCCCAGCATTTT.

This clone was found a few times. The chain joins TRBV7-2 to TRBJ1-3, with unresolved D. V lost 5 bases and J lost 2, with 13 bases in between. In germline, CDR1 is SGHTA, CDR2 FQGNSA. The CDR3 is made up of 15 amino acids. In nucleotides, the CDR3 is TGTGCCAGCAGCCGAGGGTTCTCCCCTGGAAACACCATATATTTT. This encodes CASSRGFSPGNTIYF.

This clone was picked up one time. The V gene is TRBV11-1, the J gene TRBJ2-2; maybe TRBD1 (5 bases). Trimming took 5 bases from V and 7 from J, leaving 14 bases between them. The CDR3 is 14 residues long. Germline V CDR1 and CDR2: SGHAT, FQDESV (reference sequence). CDR3 bases: TGTGCCAGCAGCCTTTTGGGGCAGGTCGGGGAGCTGTTTTTT. Translation: CASSLLGQVGELFF.

A word on this clone: A junction end diverges from the germline sequence, so it may reflect a read error. The chain couples TRBV2 to TRBJ2-4; a weak D match, TRBD2 (6 bases). The CDR3 contains 17 residues. Germline lookup yields CDR1 SNHLY and CDR2 FYNNEI. CDR3 nucleotides: TGTGCCAGCAGTGAAGCGCCTATACAACTAGCCAAAAACAGTCAGTACTTC. Amino acid sequence: CASSEAPIQLAKNSQYF.

The rearrangement joins TRBV7-3 to TRBJ2-4; D is perhaps TRBD1 (5 bases). Trimming cost V 0 bases and J 12 bases, with 18 bases left between them. This CDR3 has 15 residues. The V gene's germline CDR1 is SGHTA and CDR2 FQGTGA. The CDR3 region is CASSLTGGDRGSQYF. The CDR3 DNA sequence: TGTGCCAGCAGCTTAACGGGTGGTGACAGAGGTAGTCAGTACTTC. The variable domain in full, completed from reference TRBV7-3 and TRBJ2-4, reads GAGVSQTPSNKVTEKGKYVELRCDPISGHTALYWYRQSLGQGPEFLIYFQGTGAADDSGLPNDRFFAVRPEGSVSTLKIQRTERGDSAVYLCASSLTGGDRGSQYFGAGTRLSVL.

V and J are TRBV21-1 and TRBJ2-2; the table assigns TRBD2, which was not confirmed against the DNA. TRBV21-1 is assigned pseudogene status. This CDR3 is 18 amino acids long. The CDR3 protein is CASSKGTSGPWAPGELFF. CDR3 nucleotide sequence: TGTGCCAGCAGCAAGGGGACTAGCGGACCATGGGCCCCCGGGGAGCTGTTTTTT.

A few counts support this clone. J is TRBJ1-1 and V is TRBV5-1; a weak D match, TRBD1 (5 bases). V was pared by 1 base and J by 5 bases, with 18 bases between. The germline V gene has CDR1 SGHRS and CDR2 YFSETQ. The CDR3 length is 16 residues. CDR3 in amino acids: CASSLSGTRDWTEAFF. CDR3 DNA sequence: TGCGCCAGCAGCTTGTCGGGGACCCGGGACTGGACTGAAGCTTTCTTT.

The J gene is TRBJ2-3, the V gene TRBV5-5, with 11 nucleotides matching TRBD2. Germline values: CDR1 SGHKS, CDR2 YYEKEE (reference sequence). The junction had 6 bases not matched to a gene; V was cut back by 4 bases and J by 5 bases. The CDR3 loop spans 15 amino acids. The CDR3 loop reads CASSALAGVGDTQYF. In DNA, the CDR3 is TGTGCCAGCAGCGCACTAGCGGGAGTCGGAGATACGCAGTATTTT.

The rearrangement uses TRBV10-3 and TRBJ2-3, with D possibly matching TRBD2 (5 bases). Per the germline V gene, CDR1 is ENHRY and CDR2 is SYGVKD. V lost 10 bases and J 0 bases, leaving 11 bases between the germline ends. The CDR3 has 13 residues. The CDR3 protein is CATKRTSTDTQYF. CDR3 sequence (DNA): TGTGCCACCAAGAGGACTAGCACAGATACGCAGTATTTT.

CDR3 DNA sequence: TGTGCCAGTAGTATAGGGGGGACTAGCGGCTCCTACGAGCAGTACTTC. Its protein product is CASSIGGTSGSYEQYF. The genes are TRBV19 and TRBJ2-7; TRBD2 agrees at 11 bases. V shed 1 base, J shed 0 bases, and the junction held 2 bases outside the gene matches. The CDR3 is 16 residues long. In germline, CDR1 is LNHDA, CDR2 SQIVND (reference sequence).

In its sample, this clone was seen a few times. This sequence joins TRBV6-6 and TRBJ2-3, with TRBD1 matching 9 bases. The germline CDR1 and CDR2 sequences are MNHNY and SVGAGI (reference sequence). With 5 bases clipped from V and 4 bases from J, the junction kept 4 bases outside the gene matches. The CDR3 consists of 14 residues. CDR3 nucleotide sequence: TGTGCCAGCAGTATACAGGGGGCCTCAGATACGCAGTATTTT. Protein product: CASSIQGASDTQYF.

The CDR3 is CASSPAGLRPAHDSQYF. Written as DNA, the CDR3 is TGCGCCAGCAGCCCAGCAGGCTTGCGACCTGCACATGACAGTCAGTACTTC. The chain couples TRBV4-1 to TRBJ2-4, with D possibly being TRBD1 (5 bases). CDR1 is MGHRA and CDR2 is YSYEKL in the germline V gene. Trimming cost V 4 bases and J 12 bases, with 28 bases left between them. The CDR3 spans 17 residues.

There are a few counts of this clone. The V gene is TRBV5-1, the J gene TRBJ1-1; no firm D call. This CDR3 spans 18 amino acids. Germline CDR1 reads SGHRS; CDR2 reads YFSETQ. V was shortened by 0 bases and J by 0 bases, with 18 bases between the two germline ends. DNA for the CDR3: TGCGCCAGCAGCTTGGACCGATGGGAGGGATTCATGAACACTGAAGCTTTCTTT. Translation: CASSLDRWEGFMNTEAFF.

The chain links TRBV6-1 to TRBJ2-2, with 7 nucleotides matching TRBD1. The germline CDR1 and CDR2 sequences are MNHNS and SASEGT. The V and J ends lost 0 bases and 5 bases, in that order; junction bases with no gene match: 3. The CDR3 is 15 residues long. The CDR3 region has the DNA TGTGCCAGCAGTGAAGCAACAGGGGCTACCGGGGAGCTGTTTTTT. Its protein product is CASSEATGATGELFF.

CDR3 nucleotides: TGCGCCAGCAGCTTAGAGGGACAGGGAGCACCACCCACCGGGGAGCTGTTTTTT. Translated: CASSLEGQGAPPTGELFF. V and J are TRBV5-1 and TRBJ2-2; 9 nucleotides align to TRBD1. Germline V gene lookup returns CDR1 SGHRS and CDR2 YFSETQ. The CDR3 length is 18 residues. J lost 4 bases, V lost 2 bases, and 12 bases had no gene match.

V usage is TRBV29-1 and J usage is TRBJ2-3; D remains ambiguous. The CDR3 spans 14 residues. Germline CDR1 and CDR2: SQVTM and ANQGSEA. Deletions cut 4 bases from V and 2 bases from J, with 13 bases between. The CDR3 here is CSVVGLFYTDTQYF. The CDR3 bases are TGCAGCGTTGTGGGCCTTTTCTACACAGATACGCAGTATTTT.

The rearrangement joins TRBV19 to TRBJ1-5, with D perhaps matching TRBD1 (6 bases). From germline, CDR1 is LNHDA and CDR2 SQIVND (reference sequence). The CDR3 totals 14 residues. Trimming took off 5 bases at V and 13 bases at J, with 21 bases between the two ends. The CDR3 loop reads CASSLGHQSLGQHF. Here the CDR3 DNA reads TGTGCCAGTAGTCTGGGACACCAATCCCTCGGGCAGCATTTT.

This clone showed up just a few times. J is TRBJ2-6 and V is TRBV15, with no clear D. CDR1 is LNHNV and CDR2 is YYDKDF in the germline V gene (reference sequence). V lost 2 bases and J lost 0, with 5 bases in between. The CDR3 has 15 amino acids. The CDR3 sequence is CATSRRSSGANVLTF. The CDR3 DNA sequence: TGTGCCACCAGCAGACGTTCCTCTGGGGCCAACGTCCTGACTTTC.

This chain links TRBV11-3 with TRBJ2-2; D gene ambiguous. The CDR3 covers 13 residues. The ends were cut back, 0 bases at V and 6 bases at J, with 5 bases in the middle. Looked up from germline, CDR1 is SGHNT and CDR2 is YENEEA. The chain's CDR3 is CASSLDHAGELFF. The CDR3 region has the DNA TGTGCCAGCAGCTTAGATCATGCCGGGGAGCTGTTTTTT.

V and J are TRBV19 and TRBJ2-5, with 10 bases identical to TRBD1. This CDR3 has 16 amino acids. V was pared by 7 bases and J by 7 bases, with 15 bases of the junction left unmatched. From germline, CDR1 is LNHDA and CDR2 SQIVND (reference sequence). The CDR3, as DNA: TGTGCCAGTACGGGATACGGGACAGGGGAGGTGCGGACCCAGTACTTC. Encoded protein: CASTGYGTGEVRTQYF.

This clone has just one count. The chain couples TRBV7-2 to TRBJ1-2; no firm D call. Per the germline V gene, CDR1 is SGHTA and CDR2 is FQGNSA. The V gene lost 5 bases and the J gene lost 8 bases, with 18 bases spanning the gap. The CDR3 loop spans 14 amino acids. CDR3 nucleotides: TGTGCCAGCAGCCCTGACACCCCTTACCGGGGCTACACCTTC. Residues: CASSPDTPYRGYTF. Full variable domain (remainder filled in from reference TRBV7-2 and TRBJ1-2): GAGVSQSPSNKVTEKGKDVELRCDPISGHTALYWYRQSLGQGLEFLIYFQGNSAPDKSGLPSDRFSAERTGGSVSTLTIQRTQQEDSAVYLCASSPDTPYRGYTFGSGTRLTVV.

The chain couples TRBV7-8 to TRBJ1-3; a weak D match, TRBD1 (5 bases). The CDR3 contains 15 residues. V lost 1 base and J 4 bases, leaving 11 bases between the germline ends. Germline CDR1 SGHVS, CDR2 FQNEAQ. The CDR3 sequence is CASSLDRFPGNTIYF. CDR3 bases: TGTGCCAGCAGCTTAGACAGGTTTCCAGGAAACACCATATATTTT.

The chain joins TRBV19 to TRBJ1-1; D uncertain. The ends were cut back, 7 bases at V and 1 base at J, with 13 bases in the middle. This CDR3 has 14 residues. Germline assignment: CDR1 LNHDA and CDR2 SQIVND (reference sequence). In nucleotides, the CDR3 is TGTGCCAGTACTCTGAGATCCCGGAACACTGAAGCTTTCTTT. Translated: CASTLRSRNTEAFF. Variable domain in full (rest from reference TRBV19 and TRBJ1-1): DGGITQSPKYLFRKEGQNVTLSCEQNLNHDAMYWYRQDPGQGLRLIYYSQIVNDFQKGDIAEGYSVSREKKESFPLTVTSAQKNPTAFYLCASTLRSRNTEAFFGQGTRLTVV.

This chain joins TRBV10-1 and TRBJ2-3; TRBD2 agrees at 9 bases. The CDR3 sequence is 16 residues long. Germline V CDR1 and CDR2: WNHNN, SYGVQD (reference sequence). Trimming removed 6 bases from V and 0 bases from J; junction bases left unmatched: 7. CDR3 in DNA: TGCGCCAGCAGACCGGGACTAGCAGGAAGCACAGATACGCAGTATTTT. Protein: CASRPGLAGSTDTQYF.